Listed below are T cell receptor beta chains from one sample, sequenced in a study of CD8 T cells in Susac syndrome. Each CDR3 protein is one row after TCRdb ran MiXCR on the immunoSEQ multiplex PCR reads. The sample lists roughly 180,000 distinct CDR3 sequences; over 85% were seen once. Sequencing was carried out using CD4+ T cells from PBMCs. These TCRs come from a human donor with multiple sclerosis. CDR3s include the opening cysteine and the closing phenylalanine or tryptophan. The D gene is left open where the match is weak.

D	V	J	CDR3	DNA
TRBD2	TRBV20-1	TRBJ2-3	CSARDDSGGPTDTQYF	TGCAGTGCTAGAGATGATAGCGGGGGACCCACAGATACGCAGTATTTT
-	TRBV25-1	TRBJ2-3	CASSESKGLGGGTTDTQYF	TGTGCCAGCAGTGAATCGAAGGGATTGGGAGGGGGGACCACAGATACGCAGTATTTT
TRBD1	TRBV29-1	TRBJ1-1	CSVGGTGARSPMNTEAFF	TGCAGCGTTGGGGGGACAGGGGCTAGAAGCCCAATGAACACTGAAGCTTTCTTT
-	TRBV4-1	TRBJ2-6	CASSQDRNSGANVLTF	TGCGCCAGCAGCCAAGATAGGAACTCTGGGGCCAACGTCCTGACTTTC
TRBD1	TRBV7-3	TRBJ2-1	CASSHGQGAVNEQFF	TGTGCCAGCAGCCACGGACAGGGGGCTGTCAATGAGCAGTTCTTC
-	TRBV2	TRBJ2-2	CASYHTGELFF	TGTGCCTCCTATCACACCGGGGAGCTGTTTTTT
-	TRBV12-3/TRBV12-4	TRBJ2-5	CASSLNIQGKQETQYF	TGTGCCAGCAGCCTAAATATACAGGGAAAGCAAGAGACCCAGTACTTC
-	TRBV27	TRBJ2-1	CASSRRPAATNNEQFF	TGTGCCAGCAGTCGAAGGCCAGCGGCTACAAACAATGAGCAGTTCTTC
-	TRBV4-1	TRBJ2-6	CASSQGSFSGANVLTF	TGCGCCAGCAGCCAAGGTTCGTTTTCTGGGGCCAACGTCCTGACTTTC
-	TRBV9	TRBJ1-3	CASSVDVHPDSGNTIYF	TGTGCCAGCAGCGTAGACGTCCACCCGGACTCTGGAAACACCATATATTTT
-	TRBV28	TRBJ2-1	CASRVTESSYNEQFF	TGTGCCAGCAGAGTTACCGAGAGCTCCTACAATGAGCAGTTCTTC
TRBD1	TRBV4-3	TRBJ1-1	CASSQRQGAEAFF	TGCGCCAGCAGCCAACGACAGGGGGCTGAAGCTTTCTTT
-	TRBV5-8	TRBJ2-5	CASSLRGSQETQYF	TGTGCCAGCAGCTTGAGGGGTTCCCAAGAGACCCAGTACTTC
-	TRBV4-1	TRBJ2-7	CASSHGISYEQYF	TGCGCCAGCAGCCATGGGATCTCCTACGAGCAGTACTTC
TRBD1	TRBV12-3/TRBV12-4	TRBJ2-3	CASRRGTGHPGTDTQYF	TGTGCCAGCAGGCGAGGGACAGGACATCCGGGAACAGATACGCAGTATTTT
TRBD1	TRBV7-2	TRBJ1-6	CASSLPYRTGNNSPLHF	TGTGCCAGCAGCCTCCCTTATAGGACAGGGAATAATTCACCCCTCCACTTT
-	TRBV5-4	TRBJ2-2	CASSLQHTGELFF	TGTGCCAGCAGCCTACAGCACACCGGGGAGCTGTTTTTT
-	TRBV7-2	TRBJ2-1	CASSPRREEQFF	TGTGCCAGCAGCCCCCGGAGGGAAGAGCAGTTCTTC
-	TRBV5-1	TRBJ2-5	CASNRGTQETQYF	TGCGCCAGCAATCGGGGGACTCAAGAGACCCAGTACTTC
TRBD1	TRBV5-1	TRBJ2-5	CASSSQGVETQYF	TGCGCCAGCAGCTCGCAGGGGGTAGAGACCCAGTACTTC
TRBD1	TRBV27	TRBJ1-5	CASSFRRQGNNQPQHF	TGTGCCAGCAGTTTCCGGAGACAGGGAAACAATCAGCCCCAGCATTTT
-	TRBV29-1	TRBJ2-7	CSVARGTNSYEQYF	TGCAGCGTTGCCCGGGGGACCAACTCCTACGAGCAGTACTTC
-	TRBV24-1	TRBJ1-2	CATSDAQGGYTF	TGTGCCACCAGTGACGCACAGGGTGGCTACACCTTC